These 2 T cell receptor beta chains originate from one sample sequenced in a study of T-cell memory formation after mild COVID-19. TCRdb analysed the 5' RACE reads with MiXCR anew, one entry per CDR3 protein. The sample yields about 340,000 distinct CDR3 sequences, about an eighth seen once. The sequenced sample consisted of PBMCs or a T cell subset sorted from them (not recorded which). The receptors were sampled from a young man who had mild COVID-19 (a few samples of this study predate the infection). Cell type and time point are not known.

V gene TRBV5-1 combines with J gene TRBJ2-5, with D tentatively TRBD1 (6 bases). CDR3 length equals 14 residues. V dropped 4 bases and J dropped 8 bases, with 18 bases sitting between them. Germline V gene data show CDR1 as SGHRS and CDR2 as YFSETQ. CDR3: CASSARDTTATQYF. The CDR3, as DNA: TGCGCCAGCAGCGCCCGGGACACTACGGCCACCCAGTACTTC.

A few counts support this clonotype. The rearrangement links TRBV11-3 to TRBJ2-5; a possible D gene is TRBD1 (6 bases). CDR3 length: 14 amino acids. CDR1 is SGHNT and CDR2 is YENEEA in the germline V gene. Deletions cut 5 bases from V and 3 bases from J, with 13 bases between. The CDR3 DNA is TGTGCCAGCAGCCCACCAGGGGATGAAGAGACCCAGTACTTC. Translating gives CASSPPGDEETQYF.